The following is a TCR beta chain sequence with its context. The antigen is unknown. The assay was immunoSEQ multiplex PCR, and TCRdb's table has in-frame clones only and misses some. Of roughly 130,000 clones listed, just under 95% are singletons. The sample comes from a study of T cell responses to AZD1222 COVID-19 vaccine. Study results and caveats: Donors, mostly white British, included more females; clonal diversity was possibly underestimated. Following two doses of AZD1222, Spike-specific TCR breadth and depth rose. Repertoires were sampled only after the peak T cell response.

Trimming left V 0 bases short and J 5 bases short, with 14 bases between. Germline V gives CDR1 SGHKS, CDR2 YYEKEE (reference sequence). The CDR3 spans 15 residues. The TCR originated in an adult in good health. The sample here was peripheral blood, taken on day 0 of AZD1222 vaccination. V gene TRBV5-5 combines with J gene TRBJ1-2; tentative D call: TRBD1 (6 bases). The CDR3 DNA reads TGTGCCAGCAGCTTGGATCGGGGGCCCGCTTATGGCTACACCTTC. Its translation is CASSLDRGPAYGYTF. Complete variable domain (other parts from reference TRBV5-5 and TRBJ1-2): DAGVTQSPTHLIKTRGQQVTLRCSPISGHKSVSWYQQVLGQGPQFIFQYYEKEERGRGNFPDRFSARQFPNYSSELNVNALLLGDSALYLCASSLDRGPAYGYTFGSGTRLTVV.